This T cell receptor (beta chain) was captured in a study of blood T cell repertoires in COVID-19 (dated by TCRdb to 2020 to 2022). Some background on the complete study: Samples from collaborators originated in the United States, Italy and Spain and spanned both the acute and convalescent phases of COVID-19. The dataset comprised deeply sampled blood TCRbeta repertoires from subjects exposed to, actively infected with, or recovered from COVID-19. Where available, HLA class I and class II types were obtained from metadata supplied by the sample provider rather than from assay-based typing. The repertoires were released in a freely available public database intended as a resource for research on the immune response to SARS-CoV-2. Sample metadata almost always included a de-identified subject ID, COVID-19 status, age in years and sex. The prospective study material was composed of cDNA or gDNA derived from T cells, B-cell-depleted T cells, or PBMCs. The samples were drawn from the first 160 participants of the ongoing ImmuneRACE study and from 1,200 or so subjects provided by 6 global collaborators. General study outcomes and caveats: Clinical and demographic metadata were provided uncurated, with the amount varying by source and participant.

Collaborating institutions collected whole blood in K2EDTA tubes following their own protocols. For TCRbeta analysis, collaborators shipped samples as frozen whole blood, isolated PBMCs, or DNA extracted from either of those sample types. TCRbeta CDR3 regions were amplified from genomic DNA using the immunoSEQ Assay, a bias-controlled multiplex PCR. The original methods were these. Nucleated cell counts per sample were estimated from amplification of reference gene primers within the assay. To quantify the absolute abundance of each unique TCRbeta CDR3 rearrangement, sequence reads were collapsed and filtered. Productive Simpson clonality was computed per sample as the square root of Simpson's diversity index over productive rearrangements. TCRdb retrieved this table from immuneACCESS and kept in-frame rearrangements only. Not all clones are present; in checked studies, unresolved V genes account for under half, and no reason is known for the remainder. V, J and clone size are those of that table, while D and trimming were read from the DNA. In all, the sample holds 160,000 or so clones, and more than 75% of those were seen once. The ten largest clones add up to 8.4% of the sample.

Taken from the germline V gene, the CDR1 and CDR2 loops are LGHNA and YNFKEQ. From cysteine to phenylalanine, the CDR3 is 16 amino acids long. The CDR3 DNA has 48 bases and is translated from base 1. V loses 0 bases at its end and J loses 5 bases; junction bases beyond the gene matches: 3. On this clone itself: Its cognate antigen has yet to be identified. Base qualities are not provided; no much larger clone lies one nucleotide away.

The sample comprised peripheral blood. The sequence is built from TRBV4-2 and TRBJ2-2; 10 middle bases align to TRBD2. The sequence was obtained from a woman in her 70s with acute or convalescent COVID-19. The nucleotides are TGTGCCAGCAGCCAAGAACTAGCGGGGAGTACCGGGGAGCTGTTTTTT. It specifies CASSQELAGSTGELFF.